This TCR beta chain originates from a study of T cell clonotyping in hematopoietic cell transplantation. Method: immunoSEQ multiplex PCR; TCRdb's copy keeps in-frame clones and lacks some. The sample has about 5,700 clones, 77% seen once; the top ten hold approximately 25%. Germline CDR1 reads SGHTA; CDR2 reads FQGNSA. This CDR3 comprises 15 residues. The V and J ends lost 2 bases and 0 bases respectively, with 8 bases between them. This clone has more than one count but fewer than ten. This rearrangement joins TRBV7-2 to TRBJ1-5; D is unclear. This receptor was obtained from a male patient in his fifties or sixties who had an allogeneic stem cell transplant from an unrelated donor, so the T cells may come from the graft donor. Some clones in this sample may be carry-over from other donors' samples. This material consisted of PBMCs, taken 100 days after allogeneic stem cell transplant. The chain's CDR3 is CASSLTSYSNQPQHF. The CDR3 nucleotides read TGTGCCAGCAGCTTAACTTCCTATAGCAATCAGCCCCAGCATTTT.